Each of the 26 T cell receptor beta chains below was sequenced from the same sample in a study of OX40 agonist ivuxolimab in advanced cancers. Using immunoSEQ multiplex PCR, the repertoire was profiled, and TCRdb retains in-frame clones only, with some absent. The sample carries roughly 86,000 clones, around nine tenths recorded once. Sequences were derived from CD4+ or CD8+ T cells sorted from blood, sampled in a trial of the OX40 agonist ivuxolimab. These receptors were collected from an adult with an advanced solid tumor such as melanoma, head and neck, liver or kidney cancer.

This sequence joins TRBV18 and TRBJ2-7, with 8 bases matching TRBD2. The germline gives CDR1 KGHSH, CDR2 LQKENI. V dropped 3 bases and J dropped 3; count of bases not matched to a gene: 7. The CDR3 runs 15 residues. CDR3: CASSPFTSGYYEQYF. The CDR3 bases are TGTGCCAGCTCACCTTTCACTAGCGGATACTACGAGCAGTACTTC.

This clone has just one count. V and J are TRBV7-8 and TRBJ2-2, with a weak D call TRBD1 (6 bases). This CDR3 contains 14 residues. V gave up 2 bases and J gave up 5 bases, with 9 bases separating them. Germline V gene data show CDR1 as SGHVS and CDR2 as FQNEAQ. In DNA form, the CDR3 reads TGTGCCAGCAGCTTAAGTGGGACAACCGGGGAGCTGTTTTTT. Its translation is CASSLSGTTGELFF.

This clone was seen only once. The chain couples TRBV6-6 to TRBJ2-7; TRBD1 matches 7 bases. This CDR3 region has 15 residues. V trimming: 4 bases; J trimming: 3 bases; junction bases outside the gene matches: 9. The germline V gene encodes CDR1 MNHNY and CDR2 SVGAGI (reference sequence). This CDR3 is CASSSSGTVVYEQYF. The CDR3 DNA sequence: TGTGCCAGCAGTTCATCCGGGACAGTTGTCTACGAGCAGTACTTC.

Only one count was recorded for this clone. The chain combines TRBV7-8 with TRBJ2-5; 13 bases align to TRBD2. Germline V gives CDR1 SGHVS, CDR2 FQNEAQ. Trimming at V came to 3 bases and at J to 5 bases, leaving 6 bases not matched to a gene. This CDR3 has 16 residues. CDR3 nucleotides: TGTGCCAGCAGCTTTAGTGGGGGACTAGCGGGGGAGACCCAGTACTTC. It is translated as CASSFSGGLAGETQYF. Complete variable domain (other parts from reference TRBV7-8 and TRBJ2-5): GAGVSQSPRYKVAKRGQDVALRCDPISGHVSLFWYQQALGQGPEFLTYFQNEAQLDKSGLPSDRFFAERPEGSVSTLKIQRTQQEDSAVYLCASSFSGGLAGETQYFGPGTRLLVL.

The V and J genes are TRBV5-6 and TRBJ2-6; no reliable D call. Deletions cut 2 bases from V and 12 bases from J, with 6 bases between. This CDR3 is built from 11 residues. Germline loops: CDR1 SGHDT, CDR2 YYEEEE. The CDR3 DNA is TGTGCCAGCAGCTTTTCCGGCGTCCTGACTTTC. It is translated as CASSFSGVLTF.

A few counts support this clone. CDR3: CASSLGGNYGYTF. The CDR3, as DNA: TGCGCCAGCAGCTTGGGCGGTAACTATGGCTACACCTTC. The rearrangement uses TRBV5-1 and TRBJ1-2; no firm D call. Germline assignment: CDR1 SGHRS and CDR2 YFSETQ. The CDR3 runs 13 residues. V was pared by 0 bases and J by 1 base, with 4 bases between.

V usage is TRBV6-5 and J usage is TRBJ2-5; TRBD2 aligns across 13 bases. V was pared by 6 bases and J by 4 bases, with 2 bases of the junction left unmatched. In germline, CDR1 is MNHEY, CDR2 SVGAGI. The CDR3 runs 14 residues. CDR3 protein: CASSRLAGGETQYF. CDR3 DNA sequence: TGTGCCAGCAGCCGACTAGCGGGAGGAGAGACCCAGTACTTC.

V usage is TRBV18 and J usage is TRBJ2-1, with 9 bases fitting TRBD2. This CDR3 spans 15 amino acids. With 6 bases clipped from V and 6 bases from J, the junction kept 9 bases outside the gene matches. CDR1 is KGHSH, CDR2 LQKENI, per germline. The CDR3 sequence: CASSPDSGSGNEQFF. CDR3 coding DNA: TGTGCCAGCTCCCCCGATAGCGGGAGCGGCAATGAGCAGTTCTTC.

The rearrangement joins TRBV11-3 to TRBJ2-1, with TRBD2 as a possible D gene (5 bases). V was cut by 2 bases and J by 8 bases, with 13 bases left in between. The CDR3 runs 14 residues. Germline loops: CDR1 SGHNT, CDR2 YENEEA. This CDR3 is CASSLSLVRDEQFF. The CDR3 nucleotides are TGTGCCAGCAGCTTATCACTAGTTAGAGATGAGCAGTTCTTC.

The genes are TRBV5-4 and TRBJ1-6; 9 bases are a match to TRBD1. V lost 4 bases and J lost 9; bases outside the gene matches: 11. The CDR3 loop spans 16 amino acids. From germline, CDR1 is SGHNT and CDR2 YYREEE (reference sequence). The CDR3 region has the DNA TGTGCCAGCAGCCTGCCGGGACAGGGAGGTGGTTCACCCCTCCACTTT. Translated: CASSLPGQGGGSPLHF.

The rearrangement links TRBV4-2 to TRBJ2-7; 8 bases align to TRBD1. V shed 0 bases, J shed 5 bases, and the junction held 3 bases outside the gene matches. The CDR3 runs 14 residues. Germline V CDR1 and CDR2: LGHNA, YNFKEQ. The CDR3 here is CASSQDGDRHEQYF. The CDR3 region has the DNA TGTGCCAGCAGCCAAGATGGGGACAGGCACGAGCAGTACTTC.

This clone has just one count. The chain has TRBV28 and TRBJ1-4; possible D gene TRBD1, 5 bases. The CDR3 extends over 15 amino acids. Germline CDR1 is MDHEN and CDR2 is SYDVKM. V was cut by 8 bases and J by 4 bases, with 17 bases left in between. CDR3 nucleotide sequence: TGTGCCAGCTCTCCTCCCCCGAGGGGTAATGAAAAACTGTTTTTT. It specifies CASSPPPRGNEKLFF.

The chain employs TRBV2 and TRBJ2-1, with TRBD2 identical over 8 bases. Per the germline V gene, CDR1 is SNHLY and CDR2 is FYNNEI. J was trimmed by 13 bases and V by 7 bases; bases with no gene match: 9. This CDR3 spans 12 amino acids. CDR3 DNA sequence: TGTGCCAGCATCGAAGACGGGAGGGCCCAGTTCTTC. It codes for CASIEDGRAQFF.

The chain joins TRBV29-1 to TRBJ1-1; a weak D match, TRBD1 (6 bases). The germline gives CDR1 SQVTM, CDR2 ANQGSEA. Deletions cut 4 bases from V and 5 bases from J, with 11 bases between. The CDR3 totals 12 residues. This CDR3 is CSVVGGETEAFF. For the CDR3, the DNA is TGCAGCGTTGTCGGGGGCGAAACTGAAGCTTTCTTT.

The V gene is TRBV19, the J gene TRBJ1-1, with TRBD1 identical over 7 bases. The CDR3 contains 15 residues. V lost 5 bases to trimming and J lost 3 bases; unmatched junction nucleotides: 9. CDR1 LNHDA and CDR2 SQIVND come from the germline V gene (reference sequence). CDR3 protein: CASSGPTGRDTEAFF. CDR3 nucleotides: TGTGCCAGTAGTGGACCGACAGGGAGGGACACTGAAGCTTTCTTT.

The rearrangement links TRBV6-1 to TRBJ1-4; the D is unclear. With 3 bases removed from V and 4 bases from J, the gap between germline ends came to 9 bases. The germline V gene encodes CDR1 MNHNS and CDR2 SASEGT. CDR3 length: 14 residues. The CDR3 sequence: CASSEERVNEKLFF. In DNA form, the CDR3 reads TGTGCCAGCAGTGAGGAAAGGGTTAATGAAAAACTGTTTTTT.

This clone is a singleton in its sample. The V call is TRBV7-2, the J call TRBJ2-1; no firm D call. The ends were cut back, 2 bases at V and 6 bases at J, with 8 bases in the middle. Germline CDR1 and CDR2: SGHTA and FQGNSA. This CDR3 has 13 amino acids. The CDR3 DNA is TGTGCCAGCAGCTTAATTAGGGCCAATGAGCAGTTCTTC. Translating gives CASSLIRANEQFF.

J is TRBJ2-7 and V is TRBV6-4; D ambiguous. Trimming shortened V by 2 bases and J by 6 bases, and 2 bases separated the two germline ends. This CDR3 comprises 10 residues. CDR1 is MRHNA, CDR2 SNTAGT, per germline. In nucleotides, the CDR3 is TGTGCCAGCAGTGACCCCGAGCAGTACTTC. The encoded protein is CASSDPEQYF.

Only one count was recorded for this clone. The V gene is TRBV7-2, the J gene TRBJ2-5; no definite D call. This CDR3 comprises 11 residues. The V gene's germline CDR1 is SGHTA and CDR2 FQGNSA. Between the trimmed V and J ends, which lost 4 bases and 7 bases, there was a span of 7 bases. CDR3 in DNA: TGTGCCAGCAGCTCCGGAAGGACCCAGTACTTC. It translates to CASSSGRTQYF.

This chain joins TRBV6-1 and TRBJ2-3; D gene ambiguous. Looked up from germline, CDR1 is MNHNS and CDR2 is SASEGT. The CDR3 length is 13 residues. Trimming took 2 bases from V and 6 from J, leaving 9 bases between them. In DNA, the CDR3 is TGTGCCAGCAGTGAAACGCCCGGGGATACGCAGTATTTT. It is translated as CASSETPGDTQYF.

Only one count was recorded for this clone. The CDR3 DNA follows: TGTGCCAGCAGTGAACTCGCAGGGGGTGGGGAACTGTTTTTT. It yields the protein CASSELAGGGELFF. V is TRBV6-1 and J is TRBJ1-4; 7 nucleotides agree with TRBD1. Germline CDR1 is MNHNS and CDR2 is SASEGT. CDR3 size: 14 residues. Trimming cost V 2 bases and J 12 bases; bases outside gene matches: 9.

The rearrangement links TRBV28 to TRBJ2-1, with 7 nucleotides matching TRBD2. The CDR3 totals 16 residues. The V gene end was trimmed by 5 bases and the J gene end by 5 bases; junction bases not matched to a gene: 12. Germline CDR1 is MDHEN and CDR2 is SYDVKM. In nucleotides, the CDR3 is TGTGCCAGCAGTCCCGGGGCCGCTAGCGGCCACAATGAGCAGTTCTTC. Protein sequence: CASSPGAASGHNEQFF.

The chain uses TRBV28 and TRBJ2-7; TRBD2 matches 11 bases. Germline loops: CDR1 MDHEN, CDR2 SYDVKM. This CDR3 spans 15 amino acids. V lost 5 bases, J lost 2 bases, and 5 bases stayed unmatched. The CDR3 reads CASSPPGLAAYEQYF. The CDR3 DNA follows: TGTGCCAGCAGTCCCCCGGGACTAGCGGCCTACGAGCAGTACTTC.

This chain links TRBV5-1 with TRBJ2-7; D remains ambiguous. Trimming removed 1 base at V and 2 bases at J, with 13 bases between. Germline values: CDR1 SGHRS, CDR2 YFSETQ. This CDR3 has 15 amino acids. CDR3 sequence reads: CASSLFGSIPYEQYF. The CDR3 nucleotides are TGCGCCAGCAGCTTGTTTGGCAGTATTCCCTACGAGCAGTACTTC. Drawing the rest from reference TRBV5-1 and TRBJ2-7, the complete variable domain is KAGVTQTPRYLIKTRGQQVTLSCSPISGHRSVSWYQQTPGQGLQFLFEYFSETQRNKGNFPGRFSGRQFSNSRSEMNVSTLELGDSALYLCASSLFGSIPYEQYFGPGTRLTVT.

This chain links TRBV7-2 with TRBJ2-7; tentatively, D is TRBD1 or TRBD2 (6 bases each). The CDR3 has 15 residues. The V end lost 5 bases, the J end lost 3 bases, and 17 bases lay between the germline ends. Germline-derived CDR1 and CDR2 are SGHTA and FQGNSA. Written as DNA, the CDR3 is TGTGCCAGCAGCGCTACAGGGAGGTTGGGCTACGAGCAGTACTTC. Amino acid sequence: CASSATGRLGYEQYF. Using reference TRBV7-2 and TRBJ2-7 for the parts outside the CDR3, the full variable domain is GAGVSQSPSNKVTEKGKDVELRCDPISGHTALYWYRQSLGQGLEFLIYFQGNSAPDKSGLPSDRFSAERTGGSVSTLTIQRTQQEDSAVYLCASSATGRLGYEQYFGPGTRLTVT.

The chain links TRBV2 to TRBJ1-4; unclear D gene. Trimming pared 6 bases from V and 3 bases from J, leaving 8 bases between. The length of the CDR3 is 13 residues. The germline gives CDR1 SNHLY, CDR2 FYNNEI. The CDR3 is CASRGGANEKLFF. Written as DNA, the CDR3 is TGTGCCAGCAGAGGAGGAGCTAATGAAAAACTGTTTTTT.